Listed below are T cell receptor beta chains from one sample, sequenced in a study of T cells generated in artificial thymic organoids. TCRdb reprocessed the 5' RACE reads with MiXCR, giving one entry per CDR3 protein. The table lists 7,000 to 8,500 distinct CDR3 sequences, 20% to 30% of them singletons. Their target antigens are unknown. Material: naive CD8+ T cells grown in artificial thymic organoids from cord blood stem and progenitor cells. Receptors were obtained from a human donor who gave cord blood stem cells for thymic organoid culture, a cardiac surgery patient who gave postnatal thymus, or a blood donor (not recorded which). Both conserved end residues are part of each CDR3. A D gene is named only where the DNA matches it firmly. Only some rows state a clone size, as once, few, many or a class for expanded clones.

V	J	D	length	size	CDR3	DNA
TRBV12-5	TRBJ1-1	.	12	medium-sized	CASGLAKEGAFF	TGTGCTAGTGGTTTGGCGAAGGAGGGAGCTTTCTTT
TRBV27	TRBJ2-3	TRBD2	16	medium-sized	CASSPLAGPSTDTQYF	TGTGCCAGCAGTCCTCTAGCGGGGCCCTCCACAGATACGCAGTATTTT
TRBV4-1	TRBJ2-2	.	18	medium-sized	CASSPLGVKPANTGELFF	TGCGCCAGCAGCCCGCTTGGGGTGAAGCCCGCGAACACCGGGGAGCTGTTTTTT
TRBV6-1	TRBJ2-3	.	15	.	CASSLGGRAADTQYF	TGTGCCAGCAGTCTCGGGGGCAGGGCGGCAGATACGCAGTATTTT
TRBV6-2/TRBV6-3	TRBJ1-5	TRBD1	15	.	CASSLQGREGQPQHF	TGTGCCAGCAGTCTACAGGGGCGCGAGGGTCAGCCCCAGCATTTT
TRBV12-1	TRBJ2-6	.	16	.	CASSPQGATGANVLTF	TGTGCCAGCAGCCCACAGGGGGCAACTGGGGCCAACGTCCTGACTTTC
TRBV24-1	TRBJ2-2	.	12	few	CATAPEPGELFF	TGTGCCACCGCGCCGGAGCCCGGGGAGCTGTTTTTT
TRBV11-2	TRBJ1-5	.	13	.	CASSLDVEGPEHF	TGTGCCAGCAGCTTAGATGTAGAGGGCCCTGAGCATTTT
TRBV4-3	TRBJ1-1	.	15	medium-sized	CASSLRTHMNTEAFF	TGCGCCAGCAGCCTCCGGACACACATGAACACTGAAGCTTTCTTT
TRBV7-9	TRBJ2-7	.	12	.	CASTPETHEQYF	TGTGCCAGCACCCCGGAGACCCACGAGCAGTACTTC
TRBV14	TRBJ1-1	.	15	medium-sized	CASSQDILGVNRAFF	TGTGCCAGCAGCCAAGATATACTAGGGGTCAACCGGGCTTTCTTT
TRBV7-9	TRBJ2-1	.	17	few	CASSLRRRTVAYNEQFF	TGTGCCAGCAGTCTTCGGCGTCGGACAGTTGCCTACAATGAGCAGTTCTTC